The sequence of this TCR beta chain was determined in a study of blood T cell repertoires in COVID-19. On the study more broadly: PBMCs, B-cell-depleted T cells, or T cells provided the cDNA or gDNA that made up the material.

Assay used: immunoSEQ multiplex PCR; TCRdb lists only in-frame clones, some missing. The sample lists around 330,000 clones; approximately 88% were seen once. CDR1 SGHVS and CDR2 FQNEAQ come from the germline V gene. Trimming pared 5 bases from V and 5 bases from J, leaving 15 bases between. The CDR3 spans 14 residues. The sample consisted of PBMCs or T cells enriched from blood (not recorded which). This sequence originates from a young woman who had recovered from COVID-19. The V gene is TRBV7-8, the J gene TRBJ2-5; maybe TRBD2 (5 bases). The CDR3 DNA sequence: TGTGCCAGCAGCCACCGGGGATTTCGGGAGACCCAGTACTTC. Its translation: CASSHRGFRETQYF.